The next 3 T cell receptor beta chains were all read from a single sample in a study of control samples from healthy donors and cancer patients. TCRdb's copy holds only in-frame clones and misses some; the assay was immunoSEQ multiplex PCR. This table has 70,000 to 95,000 clones, 93% appearing once. Sequenced material: PBMCs. The receptors stem from a woman between 40 and 55 years old with lung cancer.

The chain links TRBV5-1 to TRBJ2-7; possibly TRBD1 for D (6 bases). There are 15 residues in the CDR3. Per germline, CDR1 SGHRS and CDR2 YFSETQ. With 4 bases removed from V and 2 bases from J, the gap between germline ends came to 16 bases. This chain's CDR3 is CASSDGTPVAYEQYF. The CDR3 bases are TGCGCCAGCAGCGACGGGACACCAGTAGCCTACGAGCAGTACTTC. Full variable domain (outside the CDR3, taken from reference TRBV5-1 and TRBJ2-7): KAGVTQTPRYLIKTRGQQVTLSCSPISGHRSVSWYQQTPGQGLQFLFEYFSETQRNKGNFPGRFSGRQFSNSRSEMNVSTLELGDSALYLCASSDGTPVAYEQYFGPGTRLTVT.

This chain connects TRBV6-2 or TRBV6-3 to TRBJ2-7, with D perhaps matching TRBD1 (5 bases). V was cut by 6 bases and J by 2 bases, with 8 bases left in between. This CDR3 contains 12 residues. Germline loops: CDR1 MNHEY, CDR2 SVGEGT. CDR3 sequence reads: CASSTGTYEQYF. In DNA form, the CDR3 reads TGTGCCAGCAGCACAGGTACCTACGAGCAGTACTTC.

Concerning this clone itself: Possible read error: a much larger clone is one base away. The gene calls are TRBV6-5 and TRBJ2-2; unclear D gene. The CDR3 extends over 11 amino acids. Germline loops: CDR1 MNHEY, CDR2 SVGAGI. With 8 bases removed from V and 3 bases from J, the gap between germline ends came to 4 bases. The CDR3 is CASGDTGELFF. As DNA, the CDR3 is TGTGCCAGCGGGGACACCGGGGAGCTGTTTTTT.